This T cell receptor (beta chain) was observed in a study of OX40 agonist ivuxolimab in advanced cancers. With regard to this clone: Its antigen is still unknown.

Whole-study findings and limits: The average count of expanded clones was higher among CD8+ T cells than among CD4+.

V shed 4 bases, J shed 6 bases, and the junction held 10 bases outside the gene matches. The CDR3 loop spans 15 amino acids. Germline assignment: CDR1 SGHDN and CDR2 FVKESK. Data came from immunoSEQ multiplex PCR; TCRdb stores just in-frame clones and leaves some out. This table has 50,000 to 55,000 clones, 75% to 90% appearing once. The chain uses TRBV14 and TRBJ2-3, with 7 bases lining up with TRBD2. The TCR was taken from an adult with an advanced solid tumor such as melanoma, head and neck, liver or kidney cancer. This material consisted of CD4+ or CD8+ T cells sorted from blood, taken in a trial of the OX40 agonist ivuxolimab. CDR3: CASSPSLAVRDTQYF. The CDR3 DNA is TGTGCCAGCAGCCCAAGTCTAGCGGTTCGGGATACGCAGTATTTT.